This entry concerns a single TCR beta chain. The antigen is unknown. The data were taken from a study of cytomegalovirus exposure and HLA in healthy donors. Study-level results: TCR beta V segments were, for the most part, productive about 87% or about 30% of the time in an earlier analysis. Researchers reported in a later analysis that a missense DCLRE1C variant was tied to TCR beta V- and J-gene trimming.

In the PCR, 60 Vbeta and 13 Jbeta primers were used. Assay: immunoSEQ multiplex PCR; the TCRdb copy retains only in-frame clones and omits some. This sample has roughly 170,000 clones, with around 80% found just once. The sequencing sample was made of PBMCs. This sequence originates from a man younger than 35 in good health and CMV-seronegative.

The chain's CDR3 is CASSDTGSSYEQYF. CDR3 nucleotide sequence: TGTGCCAGCAGTGACACAGGGAGCTCCTACGAGCAGTACTTC. The chain carries TRBV2 and TRBJ2-7; TRBD1 might be the D (6 bases). The germline gives CDR1 SNHLY, CDR2 FYNNEI. V lost 3 bases to trimming and J lost 0 bases, with 9 bases between them. This CDR3 is built from 14 residues.